This T cell receptor (beta chain) was identified during a study of blood T cell repertoires in COVID-19. Turning to the study itself: Acute and convalescent COVID-19 samples came from the United States, Italy and Spain. The cDNA or gDNA used as material had been derived from T cells, B-cell-depleted T cells, or PBMCs.

Patients of the Seattle cohort, enrolled during active infection, were followed longitudinally. Per the original methods: Nucleated cell number was recorded as an estimate derived from reference gene primer amplification. The protocol was immunoSEQ multiplex PCR, while the TCRdb copy is restricted to in-frame clones and leaves out a portion. V, J and clone size were drawn from that table, and D and trimming were deduced from the DNA. The sample carries over 450,000 clones, 85% to 90% recorded once. Trimming removed 10 bases from V and 9 bases from J, with 10 bases in between. This CDR3 region has 11 residues. The germline V gene has CDR1 ENHRY and CDR2 SYGVKD.

The clonotype was recovered from a woman aged 50 to 60 with COVID-19, enrolled during active disease. Sequencing was done on a sample of peripheral blood. V gene TRBV10-3 combines with J gene TRBJ1-6; the D is unclear. Here the CDR3 DNA reads TGTGCCAGGCAGGCCCCTTCACCCCTCCACTTT. Translated, it gives CARQAPSPLHF.